The clone carrying this T cell receptor (beta chain) was detected a few times. The sample holds other DNA sequences that translate to the same CDR3. Vbeta (60) and Jbeta (13) primers were used in the PCR. The protocol was immunoSEQ multiplex PCR, while the TCRdb copy is restricted to in-frame clones and leaves out a portion. Among about 210,000 clones listed, about 80% were seen once. CDR1 is KGHSH, CDR2 LQKENI, per germline. The CDR3 is 14 amino acids. V shed 3 bases, J shed 5 bases, and the junction held 0 bases outside the gene matches. The data derive from a study of cytomegalovirus exposure and HLA in healthy donors.

The TCR sequence derives from a man aged 35-49 years in good health and CMV-seropositive. J is TRBJ1-4 and V is TRBV18; 10 nucleotides agree with TRBD1. The sequencing input was PBMCs. The CDR3 loop reads CASSPGQGNEKLFF. As DNA, the CDR3 is TGTGCCAGCTCACCGGGACAGGGGAATGAAAAACTGTTTTTT.